This T cell receptor (beta chain) was documented in a study of blood T cell repertoires in COVID-19. Per the germline V gene, CDR1 is SNHLY and CDR2 is FYNNEI. Trimming removed 11 bases from V and 6 bases from J; junction bases left unmatched: 9. The CDR3 totals 12 residues. The protocol was immunoSEQ multiplex PCR, while the TCRdb copy is restricted to in-frame clones and leaves out a portion. This sample has fewer than 200,000 clones; about 80% occur once, and the top ten carry 6% to 8.5%. The chain carries TRBV2 and TRBJ1-1; 7 nucleotides align to TRBD1. Sequenced material: peripheral blood. The clonotype comes from a man aged 55 to 70 with acute or convalescent COVID-19. The CDR3 DNA follows: TGTGCCGGAAGGGACAGAACGTCTGAAGCTTTCTTT. Amino acid sequence: CAGRDRTSEAFF.